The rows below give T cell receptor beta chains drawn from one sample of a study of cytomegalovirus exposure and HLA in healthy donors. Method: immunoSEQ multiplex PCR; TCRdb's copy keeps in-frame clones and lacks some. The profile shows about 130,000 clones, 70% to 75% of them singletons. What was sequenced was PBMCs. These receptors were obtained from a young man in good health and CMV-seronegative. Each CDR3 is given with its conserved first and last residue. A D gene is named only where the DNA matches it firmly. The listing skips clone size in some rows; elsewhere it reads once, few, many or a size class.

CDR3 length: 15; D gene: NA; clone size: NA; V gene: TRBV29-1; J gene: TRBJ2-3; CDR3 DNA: TGCAGCGTTGAAGGCGGTGGGGCGGGCACAGATACGCAGTATTTT; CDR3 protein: CSVEGGGAGTDTQYF
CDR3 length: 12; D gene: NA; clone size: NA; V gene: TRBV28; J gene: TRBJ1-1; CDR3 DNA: TGTGCCAGTCACAGGGTTGACACTGAAGCTTTCTTT; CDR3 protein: CASHRVDTEAFF
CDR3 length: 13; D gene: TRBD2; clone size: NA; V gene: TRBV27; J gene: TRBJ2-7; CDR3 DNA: TGTGCCAGCAGTTTGGGACTAGCCGGGGAGCAGTACTTC; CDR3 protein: CASSLGLAGEQYF
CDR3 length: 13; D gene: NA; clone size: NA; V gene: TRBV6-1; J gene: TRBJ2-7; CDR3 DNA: TGTGCCAGCAGTGAACAGAACTCCTACGAGCAGTACTTC; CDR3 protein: CASSEQNSYEQYF
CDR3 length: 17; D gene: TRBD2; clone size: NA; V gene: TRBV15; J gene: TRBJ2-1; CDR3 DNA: TGTGCCACCAGCCGCTCCCTCTCCCTAGCGGGGGCCCATGAGCAGTTCTTC; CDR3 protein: CATSRSLSLAGAHEQFF
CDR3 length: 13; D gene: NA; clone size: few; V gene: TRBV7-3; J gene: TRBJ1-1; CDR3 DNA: TGTGCCAGCAGCACCCAGGTGGACACTGAAGCTTTCTTT; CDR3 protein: CASSTQVDTEAFF
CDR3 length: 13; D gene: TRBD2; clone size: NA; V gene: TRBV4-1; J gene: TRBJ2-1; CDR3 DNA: TGCGCCAGCAGCCATTTCAACGGGGGGGAGTCGTTCTTC; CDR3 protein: CASSHFNGGESFF
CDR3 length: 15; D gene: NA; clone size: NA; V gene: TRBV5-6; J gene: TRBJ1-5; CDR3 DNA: TGTGCCAGCAGCTTCAGGGCTGTAAGCAATCAGCCCCAGCATTTT; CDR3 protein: CASSFRAVSNQPQHF
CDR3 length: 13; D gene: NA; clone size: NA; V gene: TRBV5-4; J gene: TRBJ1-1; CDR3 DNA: TGTGCCAGCAGCACCGAACTTAATTATAGAGCTTTCTTT; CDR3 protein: CASSTELNYRAFF
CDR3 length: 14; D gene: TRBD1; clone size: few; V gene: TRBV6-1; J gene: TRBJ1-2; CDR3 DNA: TGTGCCAGCAGTGCAATACAGGGGGCGTATGGCTACACCTTC; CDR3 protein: CASSAIQGAYGYTF
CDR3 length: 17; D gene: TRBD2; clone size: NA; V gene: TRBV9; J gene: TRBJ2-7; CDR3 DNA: TGTGCCAGCAGCGAGGGACTAGCGGGTGTCGAAGGAAACGAGCAGTACTTC; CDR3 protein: CASSEGLAGVEGNEQYF
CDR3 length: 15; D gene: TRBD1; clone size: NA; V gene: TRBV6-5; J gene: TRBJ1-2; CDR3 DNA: TGTGCCAGCAGAAATGGACAGGGTGGCGACTATGGCTACACCTTC; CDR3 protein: CASRNGQGGDYGYTF